This TCR beta chain emerged from a study of T cell responses to AZD1222 COVID-19 vaccine. Study overall: Investigators merged groups given second doses at roughly 4 or roughly 12 weeks. Notes on the study in general: Donor demographics were predominantly white British with a female majority; clonal diversity may be underestimated. Spike was spanned by vaccine-associated CD4 TCRs, with dominance at 160-218 and 743-854.

The length of the CDR3 is 10 residues. A word on this clone: Its antigen remains unknown.

Assay: immunoSEQ multiplex PCR; the TCRdb copy retains only in-frame clones and omits some. The sample consists of 100,000 to 150,000 clones, around 89% of them appearing once. The material sequenced was peripheral blood, taken on day 0 of AZD1222 vaccination. This TCR came from an adult in good health. The V call is TRBV21-1, the J call TRBJ1-2. TRBV21-1 is an annotated pseudogene. CDR3 region: CATSKGTYTF. The CDR3 DNA sequence: TGTGCCACCTCTAAGGGGACCTACACCTTC.